A selection of T cell receptor beta chains follows, all from one sample in a study of blood T cell repertoires in COVID-19. Method: immunoSEQ multiplex PCR; TCRdb's copy keeps in-frame clones and lacks some. The sample gives about 130,000 clones, roughly three quarters of which show up once; approximately 1.9% is in the top ten. Sequencing was done on a sample of peripheral blood. All receptors derive from a woman aged 65 to 85 with acute or convalescent COVID-19. Each CDR3 is given with its conserved first and last residue. D genes are given only for firm matches. Clone sizes are given selectively: once, few, many, or a class where the clone is expanded.

clone_size j_call cdr3_length v_call d_call cdr3_aa cdr3_nt
NA TRBJ2-2 13 TRBV7-8 NA CASSLSRTGELFF TGTGCCAGCAGCTTATCGAGGACCGGGGAGCTGTTTTTT
NA TRBJ2-1 15 TRBV24-1 NA CATSEYESSYNEQFF TGTGCCACCAGTGAATACGAGAGCTCCTACAATGAGCAGTTCTTC
NA TRBJ2-6 16 TRBV2 NA CASSDSPSSGANVLTF TGTGCCAGCAGTGATAGTCCTAGCTCTGGGGCCAACGTCCTGACTTTC
NA TRBJ2-5 13 TRBV25-1 TRBD2 CASADPRGRTQYF TGTGCCAGCGCGGACCCCCGCGGGAGGACCCAGTACTTC
few TRBJ1-2 14 TRBV2 TRBD1 CASSATGMFDGYTF TGTGCCAGCAGTGCGACAGGGATGTTCGATGGCTACACCTTC
few TRBJ1-2 13 TRBV28 NA CASWAGFVDGYTF TGTGCCAGCTGGGCAGGGTTCGTAGATGGCTACACCTTC
NA TRBJ2-2 13 TRBV6-5 NA CASTVLGAGELFF TGTGCCAGCACTGTACTAGGCGCCGGGGAGCTGTTTTTT
NA TRBJ2-7 17 TRBV27 TRBD2 CASSLRGLVIGTSEQYF TGTGCCAGCAGTTTAAGGGGACTAGTGATCGGAACGTCTGAGCAGTACTTC
NA TRBJ2-3 13 TRBV6-5 NA CASSPTRTDTQYF TGTGCCAGCAGTCCTACTAGGACGGATACGCAGTATTTT
NA TRBJ1-5 13 TRBV6-5 NA CASSPGRDQPQHF TGTGCCAGCAGTCCTGGGAGAGACCAGCCCCAGCATTTT
NA TRBJ1-2 13 TRBV2 NA CASTQDSLGGYTF TGTGCCAGCACTCAGGACAGCCTGGGGGGCTACACCTTC
NA TRBJ2-2 14 TRBV6-5 NA CASSPNRVTGELFF TGTGCCAGCAGTCCAAACAGGGTCACCGGGGAGCTGTTTTTT
NA TRBJ1-6 13 TRBV27 TRBD1 CASKDRGGSPLHF TGTGCCAGCAAGGACAGGGGAGGGTCACCCCTCCACTTT
NA TRBJ2-2 12 TRBV29-1 TRBD2 CSVERREGTLFF TGCAGCGTTGAGAGGCGGGAGGGCACGCTGTTTTTT
NA TRBJ1-2 12 TRBV29-1 TRBD1 CSVDATGRGYTF TGCAGCGTGGACGCGACAGGGAGAGGCTACACCTTC